The 20 T cell receptor beta chains below all came from one sample that was sequenced in a study of early T cells in non-severe SARS-CoV-2 infection. TCRdb called the 5' RACE reads again in MiXCR, with one record for every CDR3 protein. The repertoire holds tens of thousands of distinct CDR3 sequences, with 10% to 15% as singletons. The sequenced material came from whole blood. The receptors shown here come from an adult who was a healthcare worker with PCR-confirmed SARS-CoV-2 infection or an uninfected control (not recorded which).

This chain joins TRBV28 and TRBJ2-2, with D uncertain. The V gene's germline CDR1 is MDHEN and CDR2 SYDVKM. CDR3 size: 12 residues. Trimming shortened V by 7 bases and J by 0 bases, and 3 bases separated the two germline ends. The CDR3 nucleotides read TGTGCCAGCATCTCGAACACCGGGGAGCTGTTTTTT. This encodes CASISNTGELFF.

In this sample, this clonotype turned up many times. The chain has TRBV20-1 and TRBJ2-1; D may match TRBD1 or TRBD2 (5 bases each). The V end lost 5 bases, the J end lost 4 bases, and 15 bases lay between the germline ends. Germline V gene data show CDR1 as DFQATT and CDR2 as SNEGSKA (reference sequence). CDR3 length equals 14 residues. The CDR3 is CSAPTFWGYNEQFF. For the CDR3, the DNA is TGCAGTGCTCCTACCTTTTGGGGGTACAATGAGCAGTTCTTC.

This clonotype appeared a few times. Germline and junction disagree at one end, which may indicate a read error. V and J are TRBV18 and TRBJ2-1, with 8 nucleotides matching TRBD1. This CDR3 has 14 amino acids. Germline lookup yields CDR1 KGHSH and CDR2 LQKENI. The CDR3: CASAPDRVDNEQFF. CDR3 DNA sequence: TGTGCCAGCGCACCGGACAGGGTCGACAATGAGCAGTTCTTC.

V and J are TRBV7-8 and TRBJ1-1; no clear D. The V gene's germline CDR1 is SGHVS and CDR2 FQNEAQ. The CDR3 is 13 residues long. Trimming stripped 6 bases from V and 7 bases from J, with 15 bases between. The CDR3 nucleotides read TGTGCCAGCAGTCATCAAGTCGGAAATGAAGCTTTCTTT. Translated: CASSHQVGNEAFF.

This clonotype has at least ten counts. The chain joins TRBV5-8 to TRBJ2-5; TRBD2 aligns across 12 bases. Germline lookup yields CDR1 SGHTS and CDR2 YDEGEE. The CDR3 is 17 residues long. V was pared by 4 bases and J by 5 bases, with 12 bases of the junction left unmatched. Here the CDR3 DNA reads TGTGCCAGCAGCAGGACTAGCGGGATCCTGAGAGGGGAGACCCAGTACTTC. This encodes CASSRTSGILRGETQYF.

This clonotype was seen repeatedly, ten times or more. This sequence joins TRBV11-3 and TRBJ2-6; 8 positions agree with TRBD1. Germline V lookup: CDR1 SGHNT, CDR2 YENEEA. V dropped 5 bases and J dropped 2; count of bases not matched to a gene: 8. The CDR3 covers 17 residues. The CDR3 loop is CASSQGQGGPGANVLTF. The CDR3 DNA reads TGTGCCAGCAGCCAAGGACAGGGTGGGCCTGGGGCCAACGTCCTGACTTTC.

V gene TRBV27 combines with J gene TRBJ1-1; D ambiguous. The germline CDR1 and CDR2 sequences are MNHEY and SMNVEV (reference sequence). The CDR3 is 14 amino acids. V lost 6 bases and J lost 1, with 12 bases in between. CDR3 DNA: TGTGCCAGCAGATCCCGGACGGGGAACACTGAAGCTTTCTTT. Encoded protein: CASRSRTGNTEAFF.

This clonotype has just a few counts. This chain joins TRBV5-1 and TRBJ2-1, with 15 positions matching TRBD2. Germline V gives CDR1 SGHRS, CDR2 YFSETQ. The trim removed 4 bases at V and 7 bases at J, leaving 9 bases unmatched. The CDR3 runs 17 residues. CDR3 nucleotides: TGCGCCAGCAGCGTCGGGACTAGCGGGAGGATAGCAAATGAGCAGTTCTTC. Amino acids: CASSVGTSGRIANEQFF.

This clonotype was seen at least ten times. The chain is built from TRBV18 and TRBJ1-1, with D hard to call. Germline CDR1 is KGHSH and CDR2 is LQKENI. V dropped 5 bases and J dropped 4 bases, with 17 bases sitting between them. CDR3 length equals 15 residues. CDR3 region: CASSSNGVLLTEAFF. The CDR3 nucleotides are TGTGCCAGCTCATCAAATGGGGTATTGCTCACTGAAGCTTTCTTT.

This clonotype was seen ten or more times. The chain recombines TRBV2 with TRBJ2-2; 7 bases agree with TRBD1. The J segment lost 7 bases and the V segment lost 7 bases, leaving 9 bases of the junction unmatched. The CDR3 is 14 amino acids. Looked up from germline, CDR1 is SNHLY and CDR2 is FYNNEI. Here the CDR3 reads CASTSTGKHGELFF. CDR3 DNA sequence: TGTGCCAGCACTTCGACAGGGAAACACGGGGAGCTGTTTTTT.

The genes are TRBV7-3 and TRBJ2-7; tentatively, D is TRBD2 (5 bases). Deletions cut 1 base from V and 5 bases from J, with 9 bases between. The CDR3 sequence is 13 residues long. Germline CDR1 reads SGHTA; CDR2 reads FQGTGA. The CDR3 here is CASSLSLANEQYF. In nucleotides, the CDR3 is TGTGCCAGCAGCTTAAGCCTAGCCAACGAGCAGTACTTC.

This clonotype was found a few times. The chain joins TRBV19 to TRBJ2-3, with 10 bases identical to TRBD2. Germline CDR1 and CDR2: LNHDA and SQIVND (reference sequence). The V gene end was trimmed by 8 bases and the J gene end by 6 bases; junction bases not matched to a gene: 5. This CDR3 is 13 amino acids long. The DNA for the CDR3 is TGTGCCAGTGGAGCGGGAGGGCCCGATACGCAGTATTTT. Translated: CASGAGGPDTQYF.

In the case of this clonotype: A read error may be the cause here, since a much bigger clone is one base away. The chain links TRBV6-4 to TRBJ2-1; D is unresolved. V was shortened by 0 bases and J by 11 bases, with 20 bases between the two germline ends. This CDR3 is 16 amino acids long. CDR1 is MRHNA and CDR2 is SNTAGT in the germline V gene. The CDR3 protein is CASSDSRPGFSGKQFF. The CDR3 DNA reads TGTGCCAGCAGTGACTCGAGGCCAGGCTTCTCGGGCAAGCAGTTCTTC.

This clonotype was recorded many times. The CDR3 DNA reads TGTGCCAGCAAGATACGGACCGGGACTGGATTGGTTTACGAGCAGTACTTC. As protein: CASKIRTGTGLVYEQYF. The chain links TRBV27 to TRBJ2-7, with D possibly being TRBD2 (6 bases). Trimming removed 7 bases at V and 4 bases at J, with 26 bases between. CDR1 and CDR2 from the germline V gene are MNHEY and SMNVEV (reference sequence). The CDR3 loop spans 17 amino acids.

In this sample, this clonotype turned up a few times. The J gene is TRBJ1-2, the V gene TRBV30, with D uncertain. The CDR3 consists of 13 residues. In germline, CDR1 is GTSNPN, CDR2 SVGIG (reference sequence). The germline V and J ends were trimmed by 4 bases and 4 bases, with 13 bases remaining between them. CDR3 in DNA: TGTGCCTGGACCGACGGGCTCAGCTATGGCTACACCTTC. Translation: CAWTDGLSYGYTF.

This clonotype was detected many times. The J gene is TRBJ1-3, the V gene TRBV18; TRBD1 aligns across 10 bases. The germline gives CDR1 KGHSH, CDR2 LQKENI. The CDR3 length is 16 residues. After removal of 3 bases from V and 5 bases from J, the junction contained 7 bases not matched to a gene. The CDR3 coding sequence is TGTGCCAGCTCACCCCTTGGGACAGGGGATCGAAACACCATATATTTT. Translating gives CASSPLGTGDRNTIYF.

This clonotype occurred many times. This chain links TRBV7-8 with TRBJ1-5, with 8 bases fitting TRBD1. J lost 4 bases, V lost 5 bases, and 13 bases had no gene match. The germline CDR1 and CDR2 sequences are SGHVS and FQNEAQ. The CDR3 is made up of 17 amino acids. The CDR3 is CASSTGRQGATNQPQHF. DNA for the CDR3: TGTGCCAGCAGCACGGGTCGTCAGGGGGCTACTAATCAGCCCCAGCATTTT.

V and J are TRBV18 and TRBJ2-7; D is uncertain. V dropped 5 bases and J dropped 4 bases, with 12 bases sitting between them. CDR3 size: 13 residues. Germline V lookup: CDR1 KGHSH, CDR2 LQKENI. The CDR3 sequence: CASSSTMGYEQYF. CDR3 coding DNA: TGTGCCAGCTCATCCACGATGGGGTACGAGCAGTACTTC.

In its sample, this clonotype was seen a few times. This chain uses TRBV18 with TRBJ1-1; D uncertain. V lost 0 bases and J 1 base, leaving 6 bases between the germline ends. Germline CDR1 KGHSH, CDR2 LQKENI. The CDR3 runs to 14 residues. Here the CDR3 reads CASSPPRQNTEAFF. In DNA, the CDR3 is TGTGCCAGCTCACCACCTCGACAGAACACTGAAGCTTTCTTT.

This clonotype was observed many times. The chain employs TRBV6-6 and TRBJ1-3; D ambiguous. Trimming cost V 6 bases and J 2 bases, with 14 bases left between them. The CDR3 is 15 residues long. CDR1 is MNHNY, CDR2 SVGAGI, per germline (reference sequence). In DNA, the CDR3 is TGTGCCAGCAGCCCCGGGCACGGGGCTGGAAACACCATATATTTT. Its translation: CASSPGHGAGNTIYF.